The TCR beta chain under discussion was sequenced for a study of beta chain features in type 1 diabetes. The study, taken as a whole, reports: The question of HLA type influencing TCRB rearrangement was one that remained unresolved here. A greater similarity of naive, central memory and Treg TCRB repertoires was seen among patients than among healthy donors.

This clone was counted at least ten times. Its antigen is unidentified. Stem cell-like memory, regulatory, central memory and naive CD4+ cells were sorted via CD45RO/CCR7/CD25/CD127/CD95/CD27. Since all of the isolated RNA was reverse transcribed, expressed TCRB transcripts were what got sequenced. The data were produced by immunoSEQ multiplex PCR, yet TCRdb's version contains in-frame clones alone and is incomplete. The table includes 200,000 to 250,000 clones, approximately 10% detected once. The source is a man younger than 30 in good health. What was sequenced was central memory CD4+ T cells from blood.

The CDR3 DNA sequence: TGTGCCAGCAGTTACTCTAGCGTGCAGGGGTACAATGAGCAGTTCTTC. Residues: CASSYSSVQGYNEQFF. The chain has TRBV6-6 and TRBJ2-1, with D maybe TRBD1 (6 bases). The germline V gene has CDR1 MNHNY and CDR2 SVGAGI (reference sequence). V was trimmed by 0 bases and J by 4 bases, leaving 13 bases between them. The CDR3 length is 16 residues.